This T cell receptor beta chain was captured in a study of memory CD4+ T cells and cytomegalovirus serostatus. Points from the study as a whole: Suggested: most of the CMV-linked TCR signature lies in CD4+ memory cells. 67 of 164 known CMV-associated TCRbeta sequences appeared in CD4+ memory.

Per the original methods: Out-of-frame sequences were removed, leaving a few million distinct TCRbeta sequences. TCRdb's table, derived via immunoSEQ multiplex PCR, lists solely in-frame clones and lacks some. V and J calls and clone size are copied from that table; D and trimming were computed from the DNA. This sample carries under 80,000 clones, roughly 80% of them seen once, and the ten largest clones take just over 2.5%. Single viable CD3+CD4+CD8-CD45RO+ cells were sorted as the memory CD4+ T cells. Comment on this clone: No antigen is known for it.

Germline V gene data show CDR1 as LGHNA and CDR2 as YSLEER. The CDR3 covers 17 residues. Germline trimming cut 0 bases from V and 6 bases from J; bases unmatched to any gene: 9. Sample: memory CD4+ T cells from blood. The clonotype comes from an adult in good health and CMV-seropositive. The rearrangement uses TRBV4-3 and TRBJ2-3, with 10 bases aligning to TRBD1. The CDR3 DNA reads TGCGCCAGCAGCCAAGAGGGGGGGGGACAGGGGACCGATACGCAGTATTTT. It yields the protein CASSQEGGGQGTDTQYF.